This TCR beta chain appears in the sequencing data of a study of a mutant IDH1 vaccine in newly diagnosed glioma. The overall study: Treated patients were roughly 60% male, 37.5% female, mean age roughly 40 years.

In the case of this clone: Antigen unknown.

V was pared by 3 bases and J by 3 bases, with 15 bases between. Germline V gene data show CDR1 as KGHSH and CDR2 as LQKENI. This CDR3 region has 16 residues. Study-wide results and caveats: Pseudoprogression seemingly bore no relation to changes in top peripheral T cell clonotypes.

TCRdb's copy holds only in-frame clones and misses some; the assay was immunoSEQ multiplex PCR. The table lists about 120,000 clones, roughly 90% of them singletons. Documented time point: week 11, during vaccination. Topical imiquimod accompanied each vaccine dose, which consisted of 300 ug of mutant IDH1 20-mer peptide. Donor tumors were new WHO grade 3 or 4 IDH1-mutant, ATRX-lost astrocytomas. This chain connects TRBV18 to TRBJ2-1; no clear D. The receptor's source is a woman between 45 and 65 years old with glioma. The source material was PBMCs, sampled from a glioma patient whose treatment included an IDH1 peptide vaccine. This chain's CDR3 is CASSPSDPGFYNEQFF. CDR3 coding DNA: TGTGCCAGCTCACCCAGCGACCCAGGCTTCTACAATGAGCAGTTCTTC.